A selection of T cell receptor beta chains follows, all from one sample in a study of technical replicates of blood from a handful of donors. Produced via immunoSEQ multiplex PCR; TCRdb's table is partial and in-frame only. Among roughly 56,000 clones listed, around 87% were seen once. Sequenced sample: PBMCs. These TCRs come from a human donor in good health. Some clones in this sample may be carry-over from other donors' samples. Each CDR3 is given with its conserved first and last residue. Each record gives: CDR3 protein, CDR3 DNA, J gene, clone size, V gene, D gene. The D gene is left open where the match is weak. Clone size is not always given. Where it is, it says once, few, many or a class for expanded clones.

CASSPRLARGETQYF	TGTGCCAGCAGCCCTAGACTAGCTCGAGGAGAGACCCAGTACTTC	TRBJ2-5	once	TRBV9	TRBD2
CASSFRGRDTGELFF	TGCGCCAGCAGCTTCAGGGGGCGAGACACCGGGGAGCTGTTTTTT	TRBJ2-2	-	TRBV5-1	TRBD1
CASSFATSRGLAGELFF	TGTGCCAGCAGCTTTGCGACTAGCCGGGGATTGGCCGGGGAGCTGTTTTTT	TRBJ2-2	-	TRBV11-2	TRBD2
CASSLSGTYNEQFF	TGTGCCAGCAGCCTTAGCGGAACCTACAATGAGCAGTTCTTC	TRBJ2-1	once	TRBV11-1	-
CAWSEMTNTDTQYF	TGTGCCTGGAGTGAAATGACAAACACAGATACGCAGTATTTT	TRBJ2-3	-	TRBV30	-
CASIGLAGPYEQYF	TGCGCCAGCATTGGACTAGCGGGACCTTACGAGCAGTACTTC	TRBJ2-7	-	TRBV10-1	TRBD2
CASSDWTGDYEQYF	TGTGCCAGCAGTGATTGGACGGGGGACTACGAGCAGTACTTC	TRBJ2-7	few	TRBV2	-
CASSPSPLGSSGANVLTF	TGTGCCAGCTCACCAAGCCCCTTGGGGAGCTCTGGGGCCAACGTCCTGACTTTC	TRBJ2-6	-	TRBV18	-
CASQRGTSSYNEQFF	TGTGCCAGCCAGAGAGGGACTTCGTCCTACAATGAGCAGTTCTTC	TRBJ2-1	few	TRBV5-4	-
CASSLSQGWYGRAVNEQFF	TGTGCCAGCAGTTTATCACAGGGATGGTACGGGAGGGCGGTCAATGAGCAGTTCTTC	TRBJ2-1	-	TRBV27	TRBD2
CASSVVLAGARTGELFF	TGTGCCAGCAGCGTAGTCTTAGCGGGGGCAAGGACCGGGGAGCTGTTTTTT	TRBJ2-2	-	TRBV9	TRBD2
CASSLARDRNQPQHF	TGTGCCAGCAGCTTAGCACGTGACAGGAATCAGCCCCAGCATTTT	TRBJ1-5	-	TRBV7-2	-
CASSPQWPGGAEQYF	TGTGCCAGCAGCCCGCAGTGGCCTGGAGGAGCCGAGCAGTACTTC	TRBJ2-7	-	TRBV13	-
CASLSLASNEQFF	TGTGCCAGCCTCTCACTAGCTTCCAATGAGCAGTTCTTC	TRBJ2-1	-	TRBV6-1	-
CASSYQRGYEQYF	TGTGCCAGCAGCTACCAGCGGGGCTACGAGCAGTACTTC	TRBJ2-7	-	TRBV7-2	TRBD2
CASSPWDIVSGYTF	TGTGCCAGCAGCCCCTGGGACATAGTGAGTGGCTACACCTTC	TRBJ1-2	-	TRBV7-6	-
CASSLQGLPYNEQFF	TGTGCCAGCAGCCTACAGGGACTACCTTACAATGAGCAGTTCTTC	TRBJ2-1	-	TRBV5-8	-
CASSLASGGTYEQYF	TGTGCCAGCAGCTTAGCAAGCGGTGGTACCTACGAGCAGTACTTC	TRBJ2-7	-	TRBV7-9	-
CASSVGWEGVYGYTF	TGTGCCAGCAGCGTAGGGTGGGAGGGGGTCTATGGCTACACCTTC	TRBJ1-2	-	TRBV9	-
CASSQSRSGETQYF	TGTGCCAGCAGCCAATCGAGATCAGGGGAGACCCAGTACTTC	TRBJ2-5	-	TRBV7-2	-
CASSFDSGRNEQFF	TGTGCCAGCAGTTTCGATAGCGGGAGGAATGAGCAGTTCTTC	TRBJ2-1	-	TRBV27	TRBD2
CASGSYPGGPYNEQFF	TGTGCTAGTGGTTCGTATCCGGGAGGACCCTACAATGAGCAGTTCTTC	TRBJ2-1	-	TRBV12-5	TRBD2
CASSPVVGEGQPQHF	TGTGCCAGCAGCCCCGTCGTGGGGGAGGGTCAGCCCCAGCATTTT	TRBJ1-5	-	TRBV2	-
CASSLGGQPNEKLFF	TGTGCCAGCAGCTTAGGGGGACAGCCTAATGAAAAACTGTTTTTT	TRBJ1-4	-	TRBV7-9	TRBD1
CASSLLGEGGLNTEAFF	TGTGCCAGCAGCTTATTGGGAGAGGGAGGATTGAACACTGAAGCTTTCTTT	TRBJ1-1	-	TRBV7-9	-
CASSDQGAGNQPQHF	TGTGCCAGCAGTGACCAGGGGGCTGGCAATCAGCCCCAGCATTTT	TRBJ1-5	-	TRBV2	TRBD1
CASSQDTSGLARYQETQYF	TGCGCCAGCAGCCAAGATACCTCCGGACTAGCGCGCTACCAAGAGACCCAGTACTTC	TRBJ2-5	-	TRBV4-1	TRBD2
CASSTGTGDEQYF	TGTGCCAGCAGCACCGGGACAGGGGACGAGCAGTACTTC	TRBJ2-7	-	TRBV7-3	TRBD1